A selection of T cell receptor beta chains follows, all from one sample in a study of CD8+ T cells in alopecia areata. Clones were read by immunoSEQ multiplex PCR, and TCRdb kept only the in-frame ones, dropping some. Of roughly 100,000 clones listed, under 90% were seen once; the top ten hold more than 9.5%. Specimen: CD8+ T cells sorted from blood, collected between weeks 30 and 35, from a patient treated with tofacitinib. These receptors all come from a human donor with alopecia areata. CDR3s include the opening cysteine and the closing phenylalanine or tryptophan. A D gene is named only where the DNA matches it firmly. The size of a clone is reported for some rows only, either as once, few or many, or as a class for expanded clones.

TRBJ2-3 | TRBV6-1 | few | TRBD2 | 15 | TGTGCCAGCAGTGAGACTAGCGGGGGGGCAGATACGCAGTATTTT | CASSETSGGADTQYF
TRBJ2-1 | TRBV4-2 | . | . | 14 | TGTGCCAGCAGCCAAGATGCGGGGAACAATGAGCAGTTCTTC | CASSQDAGNNEQFF
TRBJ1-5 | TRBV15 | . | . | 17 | TGTGCCACCAGCTCCCCCGGGACATCCGGGATCAATCAGCCCCAGCATTTT | CATSSPGTSGINQPQHF
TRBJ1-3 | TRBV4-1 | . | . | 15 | TGCGCCAGCAGCCAAGATTGGGGCTCAGGAAACACCATATATTTT | CASSQDWGSGNTIYF
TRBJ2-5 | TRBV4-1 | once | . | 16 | TGCGCCAGCAGCCTCGGGGTAGCGGAAATCCAAGAGACCCAGTACTTC | CASSLGVAEIQETQYF
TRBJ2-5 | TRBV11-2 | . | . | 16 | TGTGCCATCGAAGGGAATACGGGACACCCGGAAGAGACCCAGTACTTC | CAIEGNTGHPEETQYF
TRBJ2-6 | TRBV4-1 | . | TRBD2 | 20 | TGCGCCAGCAGCCAAGACTGGCTAGCGGGAGAGTGGCCTGGGGCCAACGTCCTGACTTTC | CASSQDWLAGEWPGANVLTF
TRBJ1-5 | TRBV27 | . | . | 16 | TGTGCCAGCAGGCCAAACAGAGAGTATAGCAATCAGCCCCAGCATTTT | CASRPNREYSNQPQHF
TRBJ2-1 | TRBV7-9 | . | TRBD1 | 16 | TGTGCCAGCAGCGGCTACAGGGGTTCCTCCTACAATGAGCAGTTCTTC | CASSGYRGSSYNEQFF
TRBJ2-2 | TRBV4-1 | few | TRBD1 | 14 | TGCGCCAGCCAGGACAGGGCGAACACCGGGGAGCTGTTTTTT | CASQDRANTGELFF
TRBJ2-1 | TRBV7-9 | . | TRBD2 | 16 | TGTGCCAGCAGCTCAGGACTAGCGGGAGAGGGGAATGAGCAGTTCTTC | CASSSGLAGEGNEQFF
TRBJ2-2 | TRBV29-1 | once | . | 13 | TGCAGCGTTGAAGGCCCAGGGGCCGGGGAGCTGTTTTTT | CSVEGPGAGELFF
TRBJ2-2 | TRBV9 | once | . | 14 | TGTGCCAGCACGGGAAGGCCGAACACCGGGGAGCTGTTTTTT | CASTGRPNTGELFF
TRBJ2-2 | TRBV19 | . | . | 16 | TGTGCCAGTAGTCAGTATCGGCAGGGGAACACCGGGGAGCTGTTTTTT | CASSQYRQGNTGELFF
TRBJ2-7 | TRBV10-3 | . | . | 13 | TGTGCCATCAGTGAGGCAGGGCTTAGGGAGCAGTACTTC | CAISEAGLREQYF
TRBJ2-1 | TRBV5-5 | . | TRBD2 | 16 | TGTGCCAGCAGCGCGAGACTAGCGGGATTGCCGACCGAGCAGTTCTTC | CASSARLAGLPTEQFF
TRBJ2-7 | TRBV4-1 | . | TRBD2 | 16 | TGCGCCAGCAGCCAAGACCGACTAGCGGAATCCTACGAGCAGCACTTC | CASSQDRLAESYEQHF
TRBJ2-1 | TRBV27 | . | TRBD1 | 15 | TGTGCCAGCAGTTTATACCTGGACAGGGAGCATGAGCAGTTCTTC | CASSLYLDREHEQFF
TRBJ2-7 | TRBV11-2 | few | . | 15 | TGTGCCAGCAGCACCCCGGCGGGGGCGGCCTACGAGCAGTACTTC | CASSTPAGAAYEQYF
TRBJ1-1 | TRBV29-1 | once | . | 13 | TGCAGCGTTACCCCGGCAGGGAGCACTGAAGCTTTCTTT | CSVTPAGSTEAFF
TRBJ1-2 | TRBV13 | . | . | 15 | TGTGCCAGCAGCTTAGACCCCGGGGGGAACTATGGCTACACCTTC | CASSLDPGGNYGYTF
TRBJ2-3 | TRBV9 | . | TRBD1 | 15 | TGTGCCAGCAGCCCGAGGGACAGGAGCACAGATACGCAGTATTTT | CASSPRDRSTDTQYF
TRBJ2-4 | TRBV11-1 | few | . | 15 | TGTGCCAGCAGCTTAGGGTTCGCTGCCAAAAACATTCAGTACTTC | CASSLGFAAKNIQYF